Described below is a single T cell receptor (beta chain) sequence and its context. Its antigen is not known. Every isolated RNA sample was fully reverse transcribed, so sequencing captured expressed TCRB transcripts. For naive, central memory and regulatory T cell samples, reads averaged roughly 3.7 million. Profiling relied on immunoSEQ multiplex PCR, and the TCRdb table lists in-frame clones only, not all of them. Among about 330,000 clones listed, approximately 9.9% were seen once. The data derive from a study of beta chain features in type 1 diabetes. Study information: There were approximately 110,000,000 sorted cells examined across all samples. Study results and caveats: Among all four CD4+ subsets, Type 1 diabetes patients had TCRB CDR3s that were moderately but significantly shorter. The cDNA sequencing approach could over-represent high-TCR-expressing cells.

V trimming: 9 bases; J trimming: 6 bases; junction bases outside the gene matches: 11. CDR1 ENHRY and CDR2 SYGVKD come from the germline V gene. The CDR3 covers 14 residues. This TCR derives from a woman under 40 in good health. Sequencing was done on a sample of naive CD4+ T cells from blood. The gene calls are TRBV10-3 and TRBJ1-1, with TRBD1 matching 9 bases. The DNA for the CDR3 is TGTGCCATGGGGGACAGGGAAGTATTCTCTGAAGCTTTCTTT. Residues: CAMGDREVFSEAFF.